These T cell receptor beta chains were read from a single sample in a study of cytomegalovirus exposure and HLA in healthy donors. Only in-frame clones appear in the TCRdb table, and some are missing; sequencing was by immunoSEQ multiplex PCR. Here the sample spans roughly 130,000 clones, about three quarters being singletons. The sample consisted of PBMCs. These receptors were obtained from a middle-aged woman in good health and CMV-seronegative. Both conserved end residues are part of each CDR3. A D gene is named only where the DNA matches it firmly. Only part of the rows carry a size: once, few, many, or a class if the clone is expanded.

12	TRBV7-2	.	.	TRBJ1-1	TGTGCCAGCAGCTTCCCAGGGTTGAAGGCTTTCTTT	CASSFPGLKAFF
14	TRBV2	.	TRBD1	TRBJ2-2	TGTGCCAGCGTGGGGACAGGGGCCACCGGGGAGCTGTTTTTT	CASVGTGATGELFF
11	TRBV20-1	.	.	TRBJ1-1	TGCAGTGCCCTAAGGGGGTCTGAAGCTTTCTTT	CSALRGSEAFF
15	TRBV11-2	.	.	TRBJ2-6	TGTGCCAGCAGCCTACAGGGCTCTGGGGCCAACGTCCTGACTTTC	CASSLQGSGANVLTF
13	TRBV29-1	.	.	TRBJ2-3	TGCAGCGTTGAAGGGGGGGACACAGATACGCAGTATTTT	CSVEGGDTDTQYF
18	TRBV4-2	.	TRBD2	TRBJ2-4	TGTGCCAGCAGCCAAGAGGTAGCGGGAGAAGGGGGCAAAAACATTCGGTACTTC	CASSQEVAGEGGKNIRYF
15	TRBV27	few	TRBD2	TRBJ2-1	TGTGCCAGCACCCCCCCGGGTAGCGGGGCCTGGGGGCAGTTCTTC	CASTPPGSGAWGQFF
14	TRBV19	.	.	TRBJ2-1	TGTGCCAGTAGGAGGTGGGAGCACCACAATGAGCAGTTCTTC	CASRRWEHHNEQFF
17	TRBV30	once	.	TRBJ1-2	TGTGCCTGGAAACAACCGGGACACCTGCCGGGAGGCTATGGCTACACCTTC	CAWKQPGHLPGGYGYTF
13	TRBV27	.	.	TRBJ2-4	TGTGCCAGCATACCGCTAGCCAAAAACCTTCAGTACTTC	CASIPLAKNLQYF
12	TRBV29-1	.	.	TRBJ2-2	TGCAGCGGGCGACAGGAAACCGGGGAGCTGTTTTTT	CSGRQETGELFF
13	TRBV5-8	.	TRBD1	TRBJ1-2	TGTGCCAGCAGCTTGGGCCAGGGGGACGGCTACACCTTC	CASSLGQGDGYTF
15	TRBV29-1	.	.	TRBJ2-1	TGCAGCGTTGCGTTTTTGGCGGCAGGGTCCAATGAGCAGTTCTTC	CSVAFLAAGSNEQFF
15	TRBV27	.	.	TRBJ2-7	TGTGCCAGCAGGGACCTCGATGGGAGCTCCTACGAGCAGTACTTC	CASRDLDGSSYEQYF
17	TRBV5-5	.	TRBD1	TRBJ2-3	TGTGCCAGCAGCGCCGGGACAGGGTTTTTGGGTGGAGATACGCAGTATTTT	CASSAGTGFLGGDTQYF
13	TRBV6-5	.	.	TRBJ1-1	TGTGCCAGCATCAACACAGGGAACACTGAAGCTTTCTTT	CASINTGNTEAFF
16	TRBV6-5	.	.	TRBJ2-5	TGTGCCAGCAGTTCAATGGGGGGGGCGAGTGGGGAGACCCAGTACTTC	CASSSMGGASGETQYF
15	TRBV5-1	.	.	TRBJ2-5	TGCGCCAGCAGCTTGGGACTAGTGAGGGGAGAGACCCAGTACTTC	CASSLGLVRGETQYF
17	TRBV5-6	.	TRBD1	TRBJ2-3	TGTGCCAGCAGCTTGGTGTCGGGCAGGGGGCGGACAGATACGCAGTATTTT	CASSLVSGRGRTDTQYF
11	TRBV28	few	TRBD1	TRBJ1-4	TGTGCCAGCAGCGCCCACAGGGGAGCGTTTTTT	CASSAHRGAFF
18	TRBV5-1	.	TRBD2	TRBJ2-1	TGCGCCAGCATCCCGGCCCCTAGCGGGGGGGCGGCGATCGATGAGCAGTTCTTC	CASIPAPSGGAAIDEQFF
13	TRBV6-1	.	.	TRBJ2-6	TGTGCCAGCAGTGACTCTGGGGCCAACGGCCTGACTTTC	CASSDSGANGLTF
16	TRBV28	.	TRBD2	TRBJ2-7	TGTGCCAGCAGTTTATATGGACTAGGTAGAGAGTACGAGCAGTACTTC	CASSLYGLGREYEQYF
16	TRBV9	.	TRBD2	TRBJ2-7	TGTGCCAGCAGCGTAGACCCACTAGCGGGAGCCTACGAGCAGTACTTC	CASSVDPLAGAYEQYF
14	TRBV6-6	.	TRBD1	TRBJ1-6	TGTGCCAGCAGCTGGGGACAGCTTAATTCACCCCTCCACTTT	CASSWGQLNSPLHF
12	TRBV4-1	.	.	TRBJ1-2	TGCGCCAGCAGCCAAGCTGACTATGGCTACACCTTC	CASSQADYGYTF
11	TRBV30	.	.	TRBJ1-3	TGTGCCTGGAGAGGCGGGGACACCATATATTTT	CAWRGGDTIYF
15	TRBV5-1	.	.	TRBJ2-1	TGCGCCAGCAGCCTTCGGACTTACGCCGGGGATGAGCAGTTCTTC	CASSLRTYAGDEQFF
12	TRBV5-1	.	.	TRBJ2-7	TGCGCCAGCAGCTTGGCCGGGGACGAGCAGTACTTC	CASSLAGDEQYF
15	TRBV25-1	few	TRBD1	TRBJ2-2	TGTGCCAGCAGTGAGGGGACAGGGGGGTTCGGGGAGCTGTTTTTT	CASSEGTGGFGELFF
13	TRBV27	.	.	TRBJ2-7	TGTGCCAGCAGTTTGAGGGCAGGCTACGAGCAGTACTTC	CASSLRAGYEQYF
16	TRBV7-9	.	TRBD1	TRBJ2-5	TGTGCCAGCAGCCCCCTTCCTCGGACAGGGCAAGAGACCCAGTACTTC	CASSPLPRTGQETQYF